One and the same sample provided the 7 T cell receptor beta chains below, sequenced in a study of beta chain features in type 1 diabetes. Sequencing targeted expressed TCRB transcripts, as all isolated RNA had been reverse transcribed. Repertoires were generated with immunoSEQ multiplex PCR, while TCRdb's copy carries only in-frame clones and drops some. The table has roughly 40,000 clones, around 64% seen once. Sequenced sample: Tregs from blood. Source of these receptors: a woman in her 30s in good health.

The V gene is TRBV28, the J gene TRBJ2-1, with 8 bases identical to TRBD2. The CDR3 consists of 15 residues. Trimming cost V 6 bases and J 4 bases; bases outside gene matches: 8. Germline CDR1 MDHEN, CDR2 SYDVKM. The CDR3 DNA reads as TGTGCCAGCAGCCGTACTAGCGGCCCATACAATGAGCAGTTCTTC. This gives the protein CASSRTSGPYNEQFF.

CDR3 DNA: TGCGCCAGCAGCTTGGCGGCAGGAGGCACCGGGGAGCTGTTTTTT. Amino acids: CASSLAAGGTGELFF. The chain links TRBV5-1 to TRBJ2-2; a weak D match, TRBD2 (5 bases). Germline assignment: CDR1 SGHRS and CDR2 YFSETQ. Trimming removed 0 bases from V and 4 bases from J, with 10 bases in between. This CDR3 is built from 15 residues.

V is TRBV19 and J is TRBJ1-2, with a weak D call TRBD1 (5 bases). Germline V CDR1 and CDR2: LNHDA, SQIVND (reference sequence). V shed 8 bases and J shed 2 bases, with 12 bases lying between them. CDR3 size: 13 residues. The CDR3 protein is CASGGIGNYGYTF. CDR3 nucleotide sequence: TGTGCCAGTGGGGGGATCGGGAACTATGGCTACACCTTC.

The chain uses TRBV7-2 and TRBJ2-3; 9 bases are a match to TRBD2. The CDR3 sequence is 14 residues long. The germline V gene has CDR1 SGHTA and CDR2 FQGNSA. With V trimmed by 5 bases and J by 6 bases, 6 bases remained unmatched. The CDR3 region is CASSLGLAADTQYF. DNA of the CDR3: TGTGCCAGCAGCCTGGGACTAGCCGCGGATACGCAGTATTTT.

The CDR3 loop reads CASSAASGRGDTQYF. CDR3 in DNA: TGCGCCAGCAGCGCAGCTAGCGGGAGAGGGGATACGCAGTATTTT. The chain is built from TRBV5-1 and TRBJ2-3, with 10 bases fitting TRBD2. The CDR3 contains 15 residues. In germline, CDR1 is SGHRS, CDR2 YFSETQ. After removal of 4 bases from V and 6 bases from J, the junction contained 8 bases not matched to a gene. The full variable domain, in which reference TRBV5-1 and TRBJ2-3 provide the parts outside the CDR3, is KAGVTQTPRYLIKTRGQQVTLSCSPISGHRSVSWYQQTPGQGLQFLFEYFSETQRNKGNFPGRFSGRQFSNSRSEMNVSTLELGDSALYLCASSAASGRGDTQYFGPGTRLTVL.

The gene calls are TRBV7-2 and TRBJ2-2, with 13 bases fitting TRBD2. The CDR3 extends over 17 amino acids. In germline, CDR1 is SGHTA, CDR2 FQGNSA. V lost 5 bases to trimming and J lost 4 bases; unmatched junction nucleotides: 7. CDR3 amino acids: CASSRGLAGYITGELFF. In DNA, the CDR3 is TGTGCCAGCAGCAGGGGACTAGCGGGATATATCACCGGGGAGCTGTTTTTT.

The chain carries TRBV5-1 and TRBJ1-3, with unresolved D. CDR3 length: 15 residues. V was trimmed by 4 bases and J by 0 bases, leaving 11 bases between them. In germline, CDR1 is SGHRS, CDR2 YFSETQ. CDR3 sequence: CASSIDINSGNTIYF. CDR3 DNA sequence: TGCGCCAGCAGCATCGACATCAACTCTGGAAACACCATATATTTT.